Reported below is one T cell receptor (beta chain). The CDR3 has 14 amino acids. After removal of 5 bases from V and 4 bases from J, the junction contained 4 bases not matched to a gene. Germline V gives CDR1 MNHEY, CDR2 SMNVEV (reference sequence). The data were taken from a study of shared clonotypes between healthy human individuals. Several immunoSEQ plates received, in even portions, the genomic DNA of each subset. Libraries were prepared by immunoSEQ multiplex PCR; TCRdb keeps only in-frame clonotypes and omits some of them. The repertoire holds 950,000 to 1,300,000 clones, roughly 70% seen once, with nearly 1.5% in the top ten.

The receptor comes from a man between 18 and 29 years old in good health. The chain is built from TRBV27 and TRBJ1-2, with TRBD1 matching over 10 bases. Sequences were obtained from memory CD4+ T cells sorted from blood. As to subset: CD45RA-negative fraction. The CDR3: CASSRDRGPYGYTF. CDR3 DNA: TGTGCCAGCAGTAGGGACAGGGGTCCCTATGGCTACACCTTC.